The 27 T cell receptor beta chains in this list originate from one sample, sequenced in a study of blood T cell repertoires in COVID-19 (TCRdb year 2020). Libraries were prepared through the immunoSEQ multiplex PCR assay. TCRdb limited this immuneACCESS table to in-frame rearrangements with V and J called. A share of clones is missing; checked studies link under half to unresolved V genes, and the rest is unexplained. The sample table lists about 130,000 clones, around 81% of them with a count of one. The ten largest account for around 4% of the sample. Sequenced material: peripheral blood. Receptors were obtained from a woman between 45 and 60 years old with acute or convalescent COVID-19.

This clone was counted ten times or more. The V and J genes are TRBV3-1 (or the pseudogene TRBV3-2) and TRBJ2-1; 8 nucleotides agree with TRBD2. The CDR3 is 16 amino acids. Trimming removed 0 bases from V and 5 bases from J; junction bases left unmatched: 6. CDR1 is LGHDT and CDR2 is YNNKEL in the germline V gene (reference sequence). The CDR3 spells CASSQEASGYHNEQFF. The CDR3 DNA is TGTGCCAGCAGCCAAGAGGCTAGCGGGTACCACAATGAGCAGTTCTTC.

This clone turned up a few times. This sequence joins TRBV7-9 and TRBJ1-3; the D gene is possibly TRBD1 (6 bases). Trimming shortened V by 5 bases and J by 0 bases, and 14 bases separated the two germline ends. The CDR3 is made up of 16 amino acids. Germline CDR1 SEHNR, CDR2 FQNEAQ (reference sequence). For the CDR3, the DNA is TGTGCCAGCAGCGAAGACAGGCTATACTCTGGAAACACCATATATTTT. Protein product: CASSEDRLYSGNTIYF.

The chain carries TRBV5-1 and TRBJ2-7; 10 positions agree with TRBD2. V dropped 4 bases and J dropped 8; count of bases not matched to a gene: 12. The CDR3 length is 15 residues. The germline V gene encodes CDR1 SGHRS and CDR2 YFSETQ. The CDR3 region has the DNA TGCGCCAGCAGCCTCGGCGTAGCGGGGGGTTCGAAGCAGTACTTC. Translation gives CASSLGVAGGSKQYF. The whole variable domain, remainder taken from reference TRBV5-1 and TRBJ2-7, is KAGVTQTPRYLIKTRGQQVTLSCSPISGHRSVSWYQQTPGQGLQFLFEYFSETQRNKGNFPGRFSGRQFSNSRSEMNVSTLELGDSALYLCASSLGVAGGSKQYFGPGTRLTVT.

The chain has TRBV28 and TRBJ2-3, with D possibly being TRBD2 (6 bases). This CDR3 region has 15 residues. V lost 5 bases, J lost 7 bases, and 19 bases lay in between. Looked up from germline, CDR1 is MDHEN and CDR2 is SYDVKM. The CDR3 spells CASSPTGTLGNTQYF. Here the CDR3 DNA reads TGTGCCAGCAGTCCCACCGGGACTCTCGGGAATACGCAGTATTTT.

The rearrangement uses TRBV7-2 and TRBJ1-2; D is uncertain. There are 13 residues in the CDR3. V lost 2 bases to trimming and J lost 4 bases, with 8 bases between them. CDR1 is SGHTA, CDR2 FQGNSA, per germline. CDR3 sequence (DNA): TGTGCCAGCAGCTTATCGGGGATCTATGGCTACACCTTC. Its translation: CASSLSGIYGYTF. The variable domain in full, with the rest retrieved from reference TRBV7-2 and TRBJ1-2, is GAGVSQSPSNKVTEKGKDVELRCDPISGHTALYWYRQSLGQGLEFLIYFQGNSAPDKSGLPSDRFSAERTGGSVSTLTIQRTQQEDSAVYLCASSLSGIYGYTFGSGTRLTVV.

The chain has TRBV7-9 and TRBJ1-4; 8 bases line up with TRBD1. This CDR3 is 15 amino acids long. Germline values: CDR1 SEHNR, CDR2 FQNEAQ (reference sequence). V lost 5 bases to trimming and J lost 7 bases; unmatched junction nucleotides: 9. The CDR3 sequence is CASSRDRGPFEKLFF. In DNA, the CDR3 is TGTGCCAGCAGCCGCGACAGGGGCCCTTTTGAAAAACTGTTTTTT. Together with reference TRBV7-9 and TRBJ1-4, the CDR3 gives the full variable domain: DTGVSQNPRHKITKRGQNVTFRCDPISEHNRLYWYRQTLGQGPEFLTYFQNEAQLEKSRLLSDRFSAERPKGSFSTLEIQRTEQGDSAMYLCASSRDRGPFEKLFFGSGTQLSVL.

This sequence joins TRBV28 and TRBJ2-7; D is unresolved. Per the germline V gene, CDR1 is MDHEN and CDR2 is SYDVKM. With 5 bases removed from V and 4 bases from J, the gap between germline ends came to 21 bases. This CDR3 is built from 16 residues. CDR3 in amino acids: CASSPPPGFRVYEQYF. The CDR3 coding sequence is TGTGCCAGCAGTCCCCCCCCCGGGTTCCGAGTTTACGAGCAGTACTTC.

The chain has TRBV2 and TRBJ2-3; the D gene is possibly TRBD1 (6 bases). The germline V and J ends were trimmed by 5 bases and 6 bases, with 18 bases remaining between them. This CDR3 is 15 amino acids long. The germline V gene has CDR1 SNHLY and CDR2 FYNNEI. The CDR3 region is CASSSAGVGSDTQYF. The DNA of the CDR3 is TGTGCCAGCAGTTCCGCAGGGGTTGGTTCCGATACGCAGTATTTT.

The CDR3 sequence is CASSAQDRLNTEAFF. The CDR3 nucleotides are TGTGCCAGCAGCGCCCAGGACAGGTTGAACACTGAAGCTTTCTTT. The rearrangement joins TRBV9 to TRBJ1-1, with 7 bases identical to TRBD1. This CDR3 region has 15 residues. The V segment lost 3 bases and the J segment 0 bases; nucleotides outside the gene matches: 5. CDR1 SGDLS and CDR2 YYNGEE come from the germline V gene.

The rearrangement links TRBV28 to TRBJ2-3; no definite D call. The germline V gene encodes CDR1 MDHEN and CDR2 SYDVKM. The CDR3 loop spans 12 amino acids. The V end lost 5 bases, the J end lost 3 bases, and 6 bases lay between the germline ends. CDR3 protein: CASSLQTDTQYF. CDR3 bases: TGTGCCAGCAGTCTACAGACAGATACGCAGTATTTT.

The rearrangement links TRBV2 to TRBJ2-4; 12 nucleotides match TRBD2. The CDR3 has 18 residues. With V trimmed by 6 bases and J by 2 bases, 11 bases remained unmatched. Germline CDR1 SNHLY, CDR2 FYNNEI. CDR3 residues: CASRERLAGDGTKNIQYF. For the CDR3, the DNA is TGTGCCAGCAGAGAACGACTAGCGGGAGATGGGACCAAAAACATTCAGTACTTC.

This clone was detected a few times. V is TRBV29-1 and J is TRBJ2-5; TRBD2 aligns across 14 bases. The CDR3 contains 14 residues. Trimming removed 8 bases from V and 5 bases from J; junction bases left unmatched: 7. The germline V gene encodes CDR1 SQVTM and CDR2 ANQGSEA. CDR3 DNA: TGCAGCACGACTAGCGGGGGGGCAGTCGAGACCCAGTACTTC. It specifies CSTTSGGAVETQYF.

CDR3 nucleotide sequence: TGTGCCAGCAGCCCCAGTGGGGCCGGCTATGGCTACACCTTC. It is translated as CASSPSGAGYGYTF. V and J are TRBV7-3 and TRBJ1-2, with a weak D call TRBD1 (5 bases). The CDR3 contains 14 residues. The V and J ends lost 5 bases and 4 bases respectively, with 14 bases between them. Germline V gene lookup returns CDR1 SGHTA and CDR2 FQGTGA. The variable domain in full, with the rest retrieved from reference TRBV7-3 and TRBJ1-2, is GAGVSQTPSNKVTEKGKYVELRCDPISGHTALYWYRQSLGQGPEFLIYFQGTGAADDSGLPNDRFFAVRPEGSVSTLKIQRTERGDSAVYLCASSPSGAGYGYTFGSGTRLTVV.

The chain uses TRBV2 and TRBJ1-1, with 7 bases matching TRBD1. Germline lookup yields CDR1 SNHLY and CDR2 FYNNEI. V lost 7 bases, J lost 0 bases, and 5 bases stayed unmatched. The CDR3 has 14 amino acids. The CDR3 nucleotides read TGTGCCAGCATATCGGACAGGATGAACACTGAAGCTTTCTTT. Protein product: CASISDRMNTEAFF.

The J gene is TRBJ1-1, the V gene TRBV18; D might be TRBD1 (6 bases). CDR3 length: 13 residues. V was pared by 2 bases and J by 7 bases, with 11 bases between. The germline V gene encodes CDR1 KGHSH and CDR2 LQKENI. CDR3 protein: CASSPEQGFEAFF. The CDR3 DNA sequence: TGTGCCAGCTCACCAGAACAGGGTTTTGAAGCTTTCTTT.

Written as DNA, the CDR3 is TGCGCCAGCAGCCAGATTCACTTGGGAGTTACCTACAATGAGCAGTTCTTC. Its protein product is CASSQIHLGVTYNEQFF. The rearrangement joins TRBV4-1 to TRBJ2-1; D may be TRBD2 (5 bases). The CDR3 length is 17 residues. Trimming pared 3 bases from V and 2 bases from J, leaving 17 bases between. The germline CDR1 and CDR2 sequences are MGHRA and YSYEKL.

The chain employs TRBV9 and TRBJ2-5; TRBD2 matches at 9 bases. In germline, CDR1 is SGDLS, CDR2 YYNGEE. The CDR3 consists of 16 residues. The trim removed 0 bases at V and 0 bases at J, leaving 3 bases unmatched. The CDR3 region has the DNA TGTGCCAGCAGCGTAGGCGCGGGGGGGCACCAAGAGACCCAGTACTTC. This encodes CASSVGAGGHQETQYF.

The gene calls are TRBV9 and TRBJ1-2; TRBD1 matches at 8 bases. CDR3 length: 16 amino acids. V trimming: 4 bases; J trimming: 8 bases; junction bases outside the gene matches: 16. CDR1 is SGDLS and CDR2 is YYNGEE in the germline V gene. The CDR3 loop reads CASSPPQGEAYLGYTF. The CDR3 DNA reads as TGTGCCAGCAGCCCGCCACAGGGGGAAGCTTATTTGGGCTACACCTTC. The full variable domain, completed using reference TRBV9 and TRBJ1-2, is DSGVTQTPKHLITATGQRVTLRCSPRSGDLSVYWYQQSLDQGLQFLIQYYNGEERAKGNILERFSAQQFPDLHSELNLSSLELGDSALYFCASSPPQGEAYLGYTFGSGTRLTVV.

The V gene is TRBV7-9, the J gene TRBJ2-3; 7 nucleotides align to TRBD1. CDR3 size: 14 residues. V lost 1 base and J lost 6; bases outside the gene matches: 4. Germline V gene data show CDR1 as SEHNR and CDR2 as FQNEAQ (reference sequence). DNA for the CDR3: TGTGCCAGCAGCTTAGGGGACAGTAGGGATACGCAGTATTTT. Encoded protein: CASSLGDSRDTQYF.

The J gene is TRBJ1-1, the V gene TRBV18, with D possibly TRBD1 on 5 matching bases. V shed 4 bases and J shed 1 base, with 10 bases lying between them. The CDR3 spans 14 residues. Germline V gene sequence: CDR1 KGHSH, CDR2 LQKENI. The CDR3 here is CASSRGHENTEAFF. CDR3 DNA: TGTGCCAGCTCACGTGGACACGAGAACACTGAAGCTTTCTTT.

The V and J genes are TRBV6-6 and TRBJ1-3; D unresolved. Germline CDR1 MNHNY, CDR2 SVGAGI (reference sequence). With 5 bases removed from V and 0 bases from J, the gap between germline ends came to 8 bases. This CDR3 contains 14 residues. Here the CDR3 DNA reads TGTGCCAGCAGTCGCGACAACTCTGGAAACACCATATATTTT. Translation: CASSRDNSGNTIYF.

This sequence joins TRBV9 and TRBJ2-3, with 9 nucleotides matching TRBD1. V lost 3 bases to trimming and J lost 4 bases; unmatched junction nucleotides: 6. The CDR3 sequence is 15 residues long. From germline, CDR1 is SGDLS and CDR2 YYNGEE. The CDR3 protein is CASSGQQGAADTQYF. The CDR3 nucleotides read TGTGCCAGCAGCGGCCAACAGGGGGCAGCAGATACGCAGTATTTT.

The V call is TRBV6-5, the J call TRBJ1-1; D is uncertain. There are 14 residues in the CDR3. The germline V and J ends were trimmed by 0 bases and 2 bases, with 7 bases remaining between them. Germline-derived CDR1 and CDR2 are MNHEY and SVGAGI. CDR3 sequence reads: CASSYSEVNTEAFF. The CDR3, as DNA: TGTGCCAGCAGTTACTCTGAGGTAAACACTGAAGCTTTCTTT.

This chain joins TRBV5-4 and TRBJ2-2; TRBD1 might be the D (6 bases). This CDR3 has 15 amino acids. The V and J ends lost 3 bases and 2 bases respectively, with 11 bases between them. Germline-derived CDR1 and CDR2 are SGHNT and YYREEE (reference sequence). CDR3 residues: CASSSRTDNTGELFF. Here the CDR3 DNA reads TGTGCCAGCAGCTCCAGGACAGATAACACCGGGGAGCTGTTTTTT.

The chain employs TRBV3-1 (or the pseudogene TRBV3-2) and TRBJ2-1, with D unresolved. The V end lost 5 bases, the J end lost 6 bases, and 20 bases lay between the germline ends. The CDR3 runs to 16 residues. Germline assignment: CDR1 LGHDT and CDR2 YNNKEL (reference sequence). As DNA, the CDR3 is TGTGCCAGCAGCGAACAACGACTTACCTTAGGCAATGAGCAGTTCTTC. Translating it yields CASSEQRLTLGNEQFF.

The gene calls are TRBV7-9 and TRBJ2-3, with 13 bases matching TRBD2. After removal of 2 bases from V and 5 bases from J, the junction contained 4 bases not matched to a gene. CDR1 and CDR2 from the germline V gene are SEHNR and FQNEAQ (reference sequence). The CDR3 sequence is 16 residues long. This CDR3 is CASSLTSGGAGDTQYF. The DNA of the CDR3 is TGTGCCAGCAGCTTAACTAGCGGGGGGGCTGGAGATACGCAGTATTTT. Together with reference TRBV7-9 and TRBJ2-3, the CDR3 gives the full variable domain: DTGVSQNPRHKITKRGQNVTFRCDPISEHNRLYWYRQTLGQGPEFLTYFQNEAQLEKSRLLSDRFSAERPKGSFSTLEIQRTEQGDSAMYLCASSLTSGGAGDTQYFGPGTRLTVL.

The chain couples TRBV24-1 to TRBJ2-7; no reliable D call. V dropped 5 bases and J dropped 6 bases, with 10 bases sitting between them. The CDR3 runs to 12 residues. Germline loops: CDR1 KGHDR, CDR2 SFDVKD. CDR3 amino acids: CATSASNTEQYF. As DNA, the CDR3 is TGTGCCACCAGTGCCAGTAATACCGAGCAGTACTTC.